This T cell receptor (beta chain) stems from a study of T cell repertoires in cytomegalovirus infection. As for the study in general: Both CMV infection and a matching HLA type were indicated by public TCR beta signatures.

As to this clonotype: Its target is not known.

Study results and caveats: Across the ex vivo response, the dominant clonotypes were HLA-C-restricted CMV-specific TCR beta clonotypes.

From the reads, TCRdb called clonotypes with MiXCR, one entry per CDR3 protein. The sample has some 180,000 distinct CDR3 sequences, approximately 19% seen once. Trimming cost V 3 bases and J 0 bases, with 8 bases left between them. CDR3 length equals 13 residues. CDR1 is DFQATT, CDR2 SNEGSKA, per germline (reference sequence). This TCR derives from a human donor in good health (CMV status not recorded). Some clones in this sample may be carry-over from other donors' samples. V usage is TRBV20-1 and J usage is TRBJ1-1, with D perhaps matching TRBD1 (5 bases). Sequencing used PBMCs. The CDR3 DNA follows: TGCAGTGCTAGGGACACCATGAACACTGAAGCTTTCTTT. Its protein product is CSARDTMNTEAFF.